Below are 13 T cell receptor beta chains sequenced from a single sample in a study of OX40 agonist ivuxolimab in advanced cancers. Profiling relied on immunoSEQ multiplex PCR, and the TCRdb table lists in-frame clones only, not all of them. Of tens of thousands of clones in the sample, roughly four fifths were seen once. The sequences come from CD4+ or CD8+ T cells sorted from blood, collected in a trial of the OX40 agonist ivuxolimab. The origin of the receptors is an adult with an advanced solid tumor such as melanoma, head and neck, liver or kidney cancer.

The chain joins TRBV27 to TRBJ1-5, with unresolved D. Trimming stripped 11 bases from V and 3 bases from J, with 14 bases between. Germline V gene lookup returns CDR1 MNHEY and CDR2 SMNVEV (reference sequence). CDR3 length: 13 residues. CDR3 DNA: TGTGCCTCGTCCCGGGCCTTCAATCAGCCCCAGCATTTT. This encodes CASSRAFNQPQHF.

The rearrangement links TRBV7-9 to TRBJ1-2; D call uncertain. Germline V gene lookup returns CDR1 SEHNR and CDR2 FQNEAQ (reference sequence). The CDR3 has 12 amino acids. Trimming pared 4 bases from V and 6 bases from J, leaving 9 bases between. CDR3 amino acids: CASSSAPNGYTF. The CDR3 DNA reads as TGTGCCAGCAGCTCCGCCCCCAATGGCTACACCTTC.

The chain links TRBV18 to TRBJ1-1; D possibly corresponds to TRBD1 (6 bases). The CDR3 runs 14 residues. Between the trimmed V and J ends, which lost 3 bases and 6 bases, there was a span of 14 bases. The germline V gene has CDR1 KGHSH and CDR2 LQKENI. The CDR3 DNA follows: TGTGCCAGCTCACCCTCGGAGGGGGTTGCTGAAGCTTTCTTT. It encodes CASSPSEGVAEAFF.

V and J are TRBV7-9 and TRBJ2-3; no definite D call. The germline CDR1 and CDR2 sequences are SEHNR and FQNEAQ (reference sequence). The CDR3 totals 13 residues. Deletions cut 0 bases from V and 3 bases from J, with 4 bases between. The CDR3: CASSLATTDTQYF. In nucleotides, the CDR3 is TGTGCCAGCAGCTTAGCGACAACAGATACGCAGTATTTT.

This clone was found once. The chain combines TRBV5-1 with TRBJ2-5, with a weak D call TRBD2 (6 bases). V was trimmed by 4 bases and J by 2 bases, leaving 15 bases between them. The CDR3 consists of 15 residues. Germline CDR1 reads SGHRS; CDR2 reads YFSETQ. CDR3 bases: TGCGCCAGCAGCCCGGGCGCGGGGACGCAAGAGACCCAGTACTTC. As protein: CASSPGAGTQETQYF.

CDR3 nucleotides: TGTGCCAGCAGCAAGGGGTCTATCAATCAGCCCCAGCATTTT. It codes for CASSKGSINQPQHF. J is TRBJ1-5 and V is TRBV7-9; weak D call: TRBD1 (5 bases). The germline V and J ends were trimmed by 5 bases and 3 bases, with 11 bases remaining between them. The CDR3 spans 14 residues. CDR1 is SEHNR and CDR2 is FQNEAQ in the germline V gene (reference sequence).

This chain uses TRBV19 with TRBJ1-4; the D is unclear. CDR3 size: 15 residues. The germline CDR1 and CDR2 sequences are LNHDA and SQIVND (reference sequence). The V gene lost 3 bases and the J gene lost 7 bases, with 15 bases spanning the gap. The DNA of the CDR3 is TGTGCCAGTAGTATGGACGCCATGGGTGGTGAAAAACTGTTTTTT. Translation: CASSMDAMGGEKLFF.

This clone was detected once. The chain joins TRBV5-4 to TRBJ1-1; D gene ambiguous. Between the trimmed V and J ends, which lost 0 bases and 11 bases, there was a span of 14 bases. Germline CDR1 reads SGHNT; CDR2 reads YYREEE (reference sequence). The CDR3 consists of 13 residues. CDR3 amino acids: CASSLDLASVAFF. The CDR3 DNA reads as TGTGCCAGCAGCTTGGACCTGGCCTCTGTGGCTTTCTTT. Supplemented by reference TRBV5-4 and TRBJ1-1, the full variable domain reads ETGVTQSPTHLIKTRGQQVTLRCSSQSGHNTVSWYQQALGQGPQFIFQYYREEENGRGNFPPRFSGLQFPNYSSELNVNALELDDSALYLCASSLDLASVAFFGQGTRLTVV.

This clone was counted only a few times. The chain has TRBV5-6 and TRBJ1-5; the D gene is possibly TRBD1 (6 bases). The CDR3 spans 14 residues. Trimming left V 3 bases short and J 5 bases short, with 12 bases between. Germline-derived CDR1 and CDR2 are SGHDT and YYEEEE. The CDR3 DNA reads TGTGCCAGCAGCTGGGGGCCGGGGGATCAGCCCCAGCATTTT. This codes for CASSWGPGDQPQHF.

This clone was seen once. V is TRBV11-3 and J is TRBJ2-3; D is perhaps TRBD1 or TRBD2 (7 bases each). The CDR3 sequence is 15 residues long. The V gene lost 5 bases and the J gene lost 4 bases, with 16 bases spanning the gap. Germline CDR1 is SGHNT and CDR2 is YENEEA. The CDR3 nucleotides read TGTGCCAGCAGCCGAAGCCAGGGGGGGGCAGATACGCAGTATTTT. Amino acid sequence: CASSRSQGGADTQYF.

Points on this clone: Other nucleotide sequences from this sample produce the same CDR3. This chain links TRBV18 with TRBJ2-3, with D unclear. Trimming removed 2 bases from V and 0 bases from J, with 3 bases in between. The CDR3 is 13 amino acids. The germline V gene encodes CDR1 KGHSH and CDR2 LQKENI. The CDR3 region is CASSPGSTDTQYF. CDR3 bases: TGTGCCAGCTCACCAGGGAGCACAGATACGCAGTATTTT.

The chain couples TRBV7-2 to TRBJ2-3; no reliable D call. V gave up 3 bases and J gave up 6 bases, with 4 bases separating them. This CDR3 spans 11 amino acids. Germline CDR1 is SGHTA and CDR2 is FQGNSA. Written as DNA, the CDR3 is TGTGCCAGCAGCTTTTCGGATACGCAGTATTTT. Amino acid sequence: CASSFSDTQYF.

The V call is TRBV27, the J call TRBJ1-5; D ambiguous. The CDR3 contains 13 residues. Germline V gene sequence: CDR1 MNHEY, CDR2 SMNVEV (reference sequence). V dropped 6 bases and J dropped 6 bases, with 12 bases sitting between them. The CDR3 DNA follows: TGTGCCAGCAGCCAAGGGCGGAGTCAGCCCCAGCATTTT. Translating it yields CASSQGRSQPQHF.